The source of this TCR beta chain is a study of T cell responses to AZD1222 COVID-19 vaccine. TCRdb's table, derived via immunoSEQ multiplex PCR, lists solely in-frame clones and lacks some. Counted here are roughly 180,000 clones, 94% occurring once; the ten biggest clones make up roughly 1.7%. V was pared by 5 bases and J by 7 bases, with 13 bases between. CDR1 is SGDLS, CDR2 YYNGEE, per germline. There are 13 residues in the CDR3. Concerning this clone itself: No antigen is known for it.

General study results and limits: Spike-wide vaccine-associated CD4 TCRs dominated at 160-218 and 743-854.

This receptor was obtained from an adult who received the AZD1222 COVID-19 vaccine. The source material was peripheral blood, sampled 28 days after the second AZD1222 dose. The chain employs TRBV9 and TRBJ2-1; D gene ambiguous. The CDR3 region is CASRSRAENEQFF. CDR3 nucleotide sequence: TGTGCCAGCAGGTCACGGGCTGAGAATGAGCAGTTCTTC.